This T cell receptor beta chain came from a study of control samples from healthy donors and cancer patients. The assay was immunoSEQ multiplex PCR, and TCRdb's table has in-frame clones only and misses some. The sample holds roughly 180,000 clones, about 90% seen once. V lost 3 bases, J lost 6 bases, and 9 bases lay in between. The germline CDR1 and CDR2 sequences are MNHEY and SVGAGI. This CDR3 is built from 12 residues. The chain combines TRBV6-5 with TRBJ2-7; D perhaps matches TRBD1 (6 bases). Material: blood. The sequence was obtained from a woman in her thirties or forties in good health. The CDR3 spells CASSYQGTEQYF. The CDR3 DNA reads as TGTGCCAGCAGTTATCAGGGGACCGAGCAGTACTTC.